This passage covers 15 T cell receptor beta chains from one sample sequenced in a study of T-cell reconstitution after alpha-beta-depleted transplantation in children. Unique molecular identifiers were incorporated during preparation of the TCRbeta library. TCRdb reprocessed the PCR reads via MiXCR and lists one record per CDR3 protein. This table holds around 140,000 distinct CDR3 sequences, 8% to 10% found once. Sequencing used PBMCs, mostly from graft donor cells, obtained 180 days after TCRalphabeta/CD19-depleted stem cell transplant. These receptors originate from a female patient between 2 and 10 years old who had a stem cell transplant for congenital amegakaryocytic thrombocytopenia, so the T cells may come from the graft donor.

This clonotype was observed at least ten times. V and J are TRBV21-1 and TRBJ1-2; the DNA was not used to check the table's D call, TRBD1. TRBV21-1 has pseudogene status. There are 15 residues in the CDR3. CDR3 nucleotides: TGTGCCAGCAGCAAAGATTGGGGCTTCAGCTATGGCTACACCTTC. This sequence encodes CASSKDWGFSYGYTF.

This clonotype was counted between two and nine times. V usage is TRBV7-9 and J usage is TRBJ1-1; no clear D. The CDR3 length is 13 residues. CDR1 and CDR2 (germline): SEHNR, FQNEAQ (reference sequence). V was pared by 1 base and J by 6 bases, with 9 bases between. The CDR3 protein is CASSLEGQAEAFF. CDR3 coding DNA: TGTGCCAGCAGCTTAGAGGGCCAGGCTGAAGCTTTCTTT.

This clonotype was observed many times. The gene calls are TRBV15 and TRBJ1-3, with D unresolved. The CDR3 is 13 amino acids. From germline, CDR1 is LNHNV and CDR2 YYDKDF (reference sequence). V was trimmed by 8 bases and J by 0 bases, leaving 8 bases between them. In DNA, the CDR3 is TGTGCCACCGGATACTTCTCTGGAAACACCATATATTTT. Protein sequence: CATGYFSGNTIYF.

On this clonotype itself: One junction end does not reproduce the germline sequence, and a read error may be involved. V gene TRBV5-1 combines with J gene TRBJ1-2, with 11 positions matching TRBD1. The CDR3 is 14 residues long. CDR1 SGHRS and CDR2 YFSETQ come from the germline V gene. CDR3 in amino acids: CAGSVDRGQGGYTF. In nucleotides, the CDR3 is TGCGCCGGCAGCGTGGACAGGGGGCAGGGTGGCTACACCTTC.

In its sample, this clonotype was seen a few times. The chain links TRBV7-2 to TRBJ1-6; D is possibly TRBD1 (5 bases). The CDR3 runs 16 residues. From germline, CDR1 is SGHTA and CDR2 FQGNSA. The V gene lost 4 bases and the J gene lost 2 bases, with 12 bases spanning the gap. DNA of the CDR3: TGTGCCAGCAGCTCCCACCCAGGGCCCTATAATTCACCCCTCCACTTT. Its protein product is CASSSHPGPYNSPLHF.

This clonotype was counted only a few times. The J gene is TRBJ2-3, the V gene TRBV12-3 or TRBV12-4, with 10 bases fitting TRBD2. The CDR3 loop spans 18 amino acids. J gave up 2 bases and V 5 bases, and 13 bases lay outside the gene matches. The CDR3 DNA sequence: TGTGCCAGCAGTCCCCGGGAACCGGGACTAGCGTACACAGATACGCAGTATTTT. This translates into CASSPREPGLAYTDTQYF.

This clonotype was counted many times. This chain links TRBV12-3 or TRBV12-4 with TRBJ2-7, with 10 bases lining up with TRBD1. This CDR3 region has 17 residues. With 3 bases clipped from V and 2 bases from J, the junction kept 10 bases outside the gene matches. CDR3 sequence reads: CASSLSHGGQGPYEQYF. DNA for the CDR3: TGTGCCAGCAGTTTGTCTCATGGGGGACAGGGGCCCTACGAGCAGTACTTC.

There are a few counts of this clonotype. J is TRBJ2-1 and V is TRBV20-1; D is perhaps TRBD2 (6 bases). Per the germline V gene, CDR1 is DFQATT and CDR2 is SNEGSKA (reference sequence). The CDR3 is 15 residues long. V was pared by 6 bases and J by 0 bases, with 15 bases between. CDR3 coding DNA: TGCAGTGCAATCCCGGGAGCCAGCTCCTACAATGAGCAGTTCTTC. It encodes CSAIPGASSYNEQFF.

Only a few counts were recorded for this clonotype. The rearrangement uses TRBV7-3 and TRBJ2-7, with TRBD2 matching over 13 bases. The junction had 3 bases not matched to a gene; V was cut back by 5 bases and J by 5 bases. Germline CDR1 is SGHTA and CDR2 is FQGTGA. The CDR3 extends over 14 amino acids. In nucleotides, the CDR3 is TGTGCCAGCAGCGCAGGACTAGCGGGAGACGAGCAGTACTTC. Translated, it gives CASSAGLAGDEQYF. Supplemented by reference TRBV7-3 and TRBJ2-7, the full variable domain reads GAGVSQTPSNKVTEKGKYVELRCDPISGHTALYWYRQSLGQGPEFLIYFQGTGAADDSGLPNDRFFAVRPEGSVSTLKIQRTERGDSAVYLCASSAGLAGDEQYFGPGTRLTVT.

Many counts were recorded for this clonotype. The CDR3 reads CSARPGYTEAFF. As DNA, the CDR3 is TGCAGTGCTAGGCCGGGCTACACTGAAGCTTTCTTT. The chain links TRBV20-1 to TRBJ1-1; D unclear. Deletions cut 3 bases from V and 3 bases from J, with 8 bases between. Germline CDR1 and CDR2: DFQATT and SNEGSKA (reference sequence). The CDR3 loop spans 12 amino acids.

In its sample, this clonotype was seen many times. The V call is TRBV28, the J call TRBJ1-5; D gene ambiguous. The germline V gene encodes CDR1 MDHEN and CDR2 SYDVKM. V lost 2 bases and J 3 bases, leaving 11 bases between the germline ends. CDR3 length: 15 amino acids. The chain's CDR3 is CASSLSLGFNQPQHF. The CDR3, as DNA: TGTGCCAGCAGTTTAAGTTTGGGATTCAATCAGCCCCAGCATTTT.

This clonotype was seen many times. The chain employs TRBV10-2 and TRBJ2-7; no clear D gene. The germline gives CDR1 WSHSY, CDR2 SAAADI. This CDR3 contains 15 residues. Between the trimmed V and J ends, which lost 0 bases and 0 bases, there was a span of 9 bases. The chain's CDR3 is CASSESIWTSYEQYF. The CDR3 coding sequence is TGCGCCAGCAGTGAGTCTATCTGGACCTCCTACGAGCAGTACTTC.

This clonotype was counted many times. V usage is TRBV10-3 and J usage is TRBJ2-2; D perhaps matches TRBD2 (5 bases). In germline, CDR1 is ENHRY, CDR2 SYGVKD. V was clipped by 6 bases and J by 6 bases, with 11 bases between them. The CDR3 runs 13 residues. The CDR3 loop reads CAISEGVAGELFF. The CDR3 nucleotides read TGTGCCATCAGCGAGGGTGTCGCCGGGGAGCTGTTTTTT.

This clonotype was counted ten times or more. The V call is TRBV25-1, the J call TRBJ2-7; possible D gene TRBD2, 6 bases. From germline, CDR1 is MGHDK and CDR2 SYGVNS. The V end was cut by 1 base, the J end by 5 bases, with 12 bases between. This CDR3 has 14 amino acids. Here the CDR3 reads CASSEFPGVHEQYF. For the CDR3, the DNA is TGTGCCAGCAGTGAATTCCCGGGAGTCCACGAGCAGTACTTC.

This clonotype was observed a few times. The chain combines TRBV6-4 with TRBJ2-3; D is uncertain. In germline, CDR1 is MRHNA, CDR2 SNTAGT. The CDR3 loop spans 15 amino acids. Deletions cut 4 bases from V and 4 bases from J, with 15 bases between. The CDR3 is CASSALLSFADTQYF. CDR3 nucleotides: TGTGCCAGCAGTGCCCTTCTAAGTTTCGCAGATACGCAGTATTTT.